This note documents a single TCR beta chain sequence. The CDR3 spans 15 residues. The germline gives CDR1 SGHNT, CDR2 YENEEA. V dropped 5 bases and J dropped 3; count of bases not matched to a gene: 4. Libraries were prepared by immunoSEQ multiplex PCR; TCRdb keeps only in-frame clonotypes and omits some of them. Of tens of thousands of clones detected, around four fifths appear once; the ten largest clones hold roughly 2.5%. These data come from a study of blood T cell repertoires in COVID-19. This receptor was identified in a woman aged 60-75 years with acute or convalescent COVID-19. The rearrangement links TRBV11-3 to TRBJ2-1; 10 bases align to TRBD1. Sequencing was carried out using peripheral blood. CDR3 in DNA: TGTGCCAGCAGCCCGGGACAGGGGCTCTACAATGAGCAGTTCTTC. Amino acids: CASSPGQGLYNEQFF.